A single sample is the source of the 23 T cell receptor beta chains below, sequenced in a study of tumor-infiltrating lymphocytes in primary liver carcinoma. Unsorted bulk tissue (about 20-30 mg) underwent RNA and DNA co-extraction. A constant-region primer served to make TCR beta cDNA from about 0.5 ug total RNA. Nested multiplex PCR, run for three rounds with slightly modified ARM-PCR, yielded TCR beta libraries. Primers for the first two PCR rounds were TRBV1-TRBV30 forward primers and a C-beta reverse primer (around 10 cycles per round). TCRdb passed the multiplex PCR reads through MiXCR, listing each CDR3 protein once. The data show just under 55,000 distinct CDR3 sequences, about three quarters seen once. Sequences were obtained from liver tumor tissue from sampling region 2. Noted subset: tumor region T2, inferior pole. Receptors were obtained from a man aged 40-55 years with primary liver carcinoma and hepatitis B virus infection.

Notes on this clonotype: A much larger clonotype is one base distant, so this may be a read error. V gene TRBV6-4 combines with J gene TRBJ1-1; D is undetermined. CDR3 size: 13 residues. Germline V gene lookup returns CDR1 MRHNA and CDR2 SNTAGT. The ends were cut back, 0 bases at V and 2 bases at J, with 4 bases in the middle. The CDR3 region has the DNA TGTGCCAGCAGTGACTCGGGCAACACTGAAGCTTTCTTT. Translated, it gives CASSDSGNTEAFF.

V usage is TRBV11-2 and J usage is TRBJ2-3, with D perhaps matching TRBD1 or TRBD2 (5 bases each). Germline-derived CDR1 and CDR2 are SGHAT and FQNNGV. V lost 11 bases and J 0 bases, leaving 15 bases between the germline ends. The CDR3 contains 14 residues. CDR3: CAGNFRDSTDTQYF. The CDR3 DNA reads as TGTGCCGGCAATTTTCGGGACAGCACAGATACGCAGTATTTT.

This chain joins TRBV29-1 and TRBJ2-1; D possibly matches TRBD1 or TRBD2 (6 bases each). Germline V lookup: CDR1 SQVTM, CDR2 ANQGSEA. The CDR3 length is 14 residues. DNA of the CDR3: TGCGGCGCACGGGACATAGGAGGGTCCAATGAGCAGTTCTTC. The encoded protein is CGARDIGGSNEQFF.

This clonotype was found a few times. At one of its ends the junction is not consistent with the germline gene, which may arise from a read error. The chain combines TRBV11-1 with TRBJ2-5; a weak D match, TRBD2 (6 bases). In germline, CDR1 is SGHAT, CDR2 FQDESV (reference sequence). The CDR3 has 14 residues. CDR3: CASSFRGGARTQYF. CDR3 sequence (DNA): TGTGCCAGCAGCTTCCGCGGCGGGGCGCGGACCCAATACTTC.

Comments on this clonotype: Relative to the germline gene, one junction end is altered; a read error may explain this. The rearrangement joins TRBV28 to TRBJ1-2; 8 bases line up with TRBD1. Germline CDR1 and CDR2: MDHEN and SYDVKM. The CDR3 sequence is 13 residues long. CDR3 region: CADRDRTNYGYTF. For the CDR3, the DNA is TGCGCCGACCGGGACAGGACTAACTATGGCTACACCTTC.

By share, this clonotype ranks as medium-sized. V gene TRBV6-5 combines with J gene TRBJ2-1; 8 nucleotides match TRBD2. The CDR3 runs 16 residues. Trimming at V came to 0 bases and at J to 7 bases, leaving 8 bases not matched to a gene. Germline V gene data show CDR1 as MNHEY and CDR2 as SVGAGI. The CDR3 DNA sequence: TGTGCCAGCAGTTACTCGACGGGAGGGCAGGGAAATGAGCAGTTCTTC. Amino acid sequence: CASSYSTGGQGNEQFF.

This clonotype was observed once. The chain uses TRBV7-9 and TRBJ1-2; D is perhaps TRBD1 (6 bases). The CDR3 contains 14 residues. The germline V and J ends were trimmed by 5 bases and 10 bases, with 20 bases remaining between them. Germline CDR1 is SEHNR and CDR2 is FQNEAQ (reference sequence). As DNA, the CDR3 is TGTGCCAGCAGCCACGATAGGGGGTTGGTTGACTACACCTTC. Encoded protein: CASSHDRGLVDYTF.

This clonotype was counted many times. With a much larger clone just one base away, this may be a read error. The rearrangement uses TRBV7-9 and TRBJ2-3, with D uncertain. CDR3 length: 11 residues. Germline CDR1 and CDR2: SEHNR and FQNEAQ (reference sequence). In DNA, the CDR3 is TGTGCCGGCAGCCCCCCCGATACGCAGTATTTT. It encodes CAGSPPDTQYF.

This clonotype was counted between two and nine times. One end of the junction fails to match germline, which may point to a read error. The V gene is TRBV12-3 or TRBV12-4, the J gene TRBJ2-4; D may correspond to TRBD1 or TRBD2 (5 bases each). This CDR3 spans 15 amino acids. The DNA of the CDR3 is TGTGCCAGTAGTTTCGGGCAGGGAGCCAAAGACATTCAGTACTTC. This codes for CASSFGQGAKDIQYF.

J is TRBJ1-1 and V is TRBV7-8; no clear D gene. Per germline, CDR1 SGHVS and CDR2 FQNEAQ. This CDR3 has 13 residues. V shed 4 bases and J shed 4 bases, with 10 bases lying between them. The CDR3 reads CASSYSVVTEAFF. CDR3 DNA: TGTGCCAGCAGCTACTCGGTGGTCACTGAAGCTTTCTTT. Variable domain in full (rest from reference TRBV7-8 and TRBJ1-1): GAGVSQSPRYKVAKRGQDVALRCDPISGHVSLFWYQQALGQGPEFLTYFQNEAQLDKSGLPSDRFFAERPEGSVSTLKIQRTQQEDSAVYLCASSYSVVTEAFFGQGTRLTVV.

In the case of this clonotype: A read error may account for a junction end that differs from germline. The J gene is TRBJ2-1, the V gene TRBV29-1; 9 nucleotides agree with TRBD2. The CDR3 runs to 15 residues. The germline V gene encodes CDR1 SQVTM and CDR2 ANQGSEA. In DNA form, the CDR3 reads TGCAGCGTTGAAGATAGTAGCGGGAGACTTGATGATCAGTTCTTC. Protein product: CSVEDSSGRLDDQFF.

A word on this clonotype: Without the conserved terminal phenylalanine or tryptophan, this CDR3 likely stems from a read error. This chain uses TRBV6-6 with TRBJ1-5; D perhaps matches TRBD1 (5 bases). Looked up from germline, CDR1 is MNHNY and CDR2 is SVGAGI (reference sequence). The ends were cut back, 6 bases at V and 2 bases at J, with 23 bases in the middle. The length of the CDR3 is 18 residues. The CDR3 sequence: CASRRDGRVYTGNQPQHY. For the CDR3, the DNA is TGTGCCAGCAGGCGGGATGGCAGGGTATATACGGGCAATCAGCCCCAGCATTAT.

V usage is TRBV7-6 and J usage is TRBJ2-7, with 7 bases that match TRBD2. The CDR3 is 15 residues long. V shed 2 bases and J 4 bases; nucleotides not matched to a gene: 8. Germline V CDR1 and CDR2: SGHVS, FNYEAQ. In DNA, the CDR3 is TGTGCCAGCAGCTTATCCGCGGGAGAGGGTTACGAGCAGTACTTC. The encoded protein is CASSLSAGEGYEQYF. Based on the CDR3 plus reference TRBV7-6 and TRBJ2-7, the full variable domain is GAGVSQSPRYKVTKRGQDVALRCDPISGHVSLYWYRQALGQGPEFLTYFNYEAQQDKSGLPNDRFSAERPEGSISTLTIQRTEQRDSAMYRCASSLSAGEGYEQYFGPGTRLTVT.

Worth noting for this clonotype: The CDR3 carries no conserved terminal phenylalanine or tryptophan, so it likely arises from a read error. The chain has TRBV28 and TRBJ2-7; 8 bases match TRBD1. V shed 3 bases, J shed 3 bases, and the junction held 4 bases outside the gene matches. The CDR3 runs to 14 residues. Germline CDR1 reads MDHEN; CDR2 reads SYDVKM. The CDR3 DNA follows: TGTGCCAGCAGTTTGCTCAGGGGGCTCTACGAGCAGTACCTC. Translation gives CASSLLRGLYEQYL.

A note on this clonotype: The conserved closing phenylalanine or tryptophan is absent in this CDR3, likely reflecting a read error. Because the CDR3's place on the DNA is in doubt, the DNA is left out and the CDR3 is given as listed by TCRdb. CDR3 sequence reads: CASSSDGTDTPYL. The V call is TRBV12-3 or TRBV12-4, the J call TRBJ2-3. The CDR3 contains 13 residues when both ends are counted.

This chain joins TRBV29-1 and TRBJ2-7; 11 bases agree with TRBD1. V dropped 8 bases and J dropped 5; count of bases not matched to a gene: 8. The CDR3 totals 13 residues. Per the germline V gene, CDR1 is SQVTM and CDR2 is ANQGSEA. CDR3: CSSRTGGRDEQYF. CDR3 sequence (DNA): TGCAGCTCCCGGACAGGGGGCAGGGACGAGCAGTACTTC.

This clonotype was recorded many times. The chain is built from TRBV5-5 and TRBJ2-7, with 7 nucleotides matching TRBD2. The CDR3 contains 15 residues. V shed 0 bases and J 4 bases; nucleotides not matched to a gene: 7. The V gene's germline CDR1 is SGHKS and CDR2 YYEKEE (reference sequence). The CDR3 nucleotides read TGTGCCAGCAGCTTGGTGGGGGGGGGACCTTACGAGCAGTACTTC. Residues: CASSLVGGGPYEQYF.

The DNA for the CDR3 is TGTGCCGGCTCCGACCGGGTGGGCGGGGAAACAGATACGCAGTATTTT. It specifies CAGSDRVGGETDTQYF. V usage is TRBV11-2 and J usage is TRBJ2-3, with D possibly TRBD2 on 6 matching bases. Trimming pared 11 bases from V and 3 bases from J, leaving 24 bases between. Germline V lookup: CDR1 SGHAT, CDR2 FQNNGV. This CDR3 spans 16 amino acids.

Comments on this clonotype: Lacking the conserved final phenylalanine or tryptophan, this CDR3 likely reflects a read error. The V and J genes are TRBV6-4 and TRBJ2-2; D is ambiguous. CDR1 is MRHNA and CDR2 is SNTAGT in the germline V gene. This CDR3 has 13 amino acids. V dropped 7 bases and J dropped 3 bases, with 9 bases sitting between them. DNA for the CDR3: TGTGCCAGCAATGAAGTGGACACCGGGGAGCTGTTTTCT. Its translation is CASNEVDTGELFS.

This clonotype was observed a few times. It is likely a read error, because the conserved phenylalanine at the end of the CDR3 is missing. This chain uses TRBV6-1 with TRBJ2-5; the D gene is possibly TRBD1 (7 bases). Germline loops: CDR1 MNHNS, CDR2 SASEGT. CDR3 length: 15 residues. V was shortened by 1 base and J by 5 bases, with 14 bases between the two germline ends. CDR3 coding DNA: TGTGCCAGCAGTGAAGTAATGACAGGGAGGGAGACCCAGTACATC. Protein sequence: CASSEVMTGRETQYI.

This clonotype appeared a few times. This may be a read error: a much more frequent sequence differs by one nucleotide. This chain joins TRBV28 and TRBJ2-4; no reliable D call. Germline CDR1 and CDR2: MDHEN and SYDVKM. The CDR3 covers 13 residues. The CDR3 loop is CATFTINKNIQYF. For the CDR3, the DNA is TGTGCGACGTTCACAATCAACAAAAACATTCAGTACTTC.

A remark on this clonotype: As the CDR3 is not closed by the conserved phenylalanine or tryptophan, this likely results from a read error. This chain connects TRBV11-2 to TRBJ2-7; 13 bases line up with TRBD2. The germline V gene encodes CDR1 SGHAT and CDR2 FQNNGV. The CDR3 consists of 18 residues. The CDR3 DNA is TGTGCTAGCTGCTTATCCGTTGGACTAGCGGGAGAGGGGTACGAGCAGTACTCC. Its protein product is CASCLSVGLAGEGYEQYS.

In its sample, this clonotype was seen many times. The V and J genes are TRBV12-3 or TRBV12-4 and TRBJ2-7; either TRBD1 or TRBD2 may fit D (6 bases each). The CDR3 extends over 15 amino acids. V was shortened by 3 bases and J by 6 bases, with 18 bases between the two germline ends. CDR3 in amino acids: CASSFGGGRYGEQYF. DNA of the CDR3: TGTGCCAGCAGTTTCGGTGGGGGGCGGTACGGCGAGCAGTACTTC.